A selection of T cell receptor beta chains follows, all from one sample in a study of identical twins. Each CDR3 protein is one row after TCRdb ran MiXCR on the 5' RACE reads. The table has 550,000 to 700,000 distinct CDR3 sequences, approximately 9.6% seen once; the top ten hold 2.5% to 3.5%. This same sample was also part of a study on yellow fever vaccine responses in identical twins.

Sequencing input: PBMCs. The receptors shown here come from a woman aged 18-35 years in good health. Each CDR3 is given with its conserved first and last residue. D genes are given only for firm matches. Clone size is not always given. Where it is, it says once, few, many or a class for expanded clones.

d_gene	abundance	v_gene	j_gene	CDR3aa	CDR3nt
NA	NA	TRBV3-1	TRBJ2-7	CASSQEGRRNYEQYF	TGTGCCAGCAGCCAAGAAGGACGAAGAAACTACGAGCAGTACTTC
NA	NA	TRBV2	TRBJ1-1	CASSARAFTNTEAFF	TGTGCCAGCAGCGCCCGGGCCTTCACGAACACTGAAGCTTTCTTT
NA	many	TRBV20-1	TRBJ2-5	CSARDSRKASETQYF	TGCAGTGCTAGAGATTCCAGAAAAGCGTCAGAGACCCAGTACTTC
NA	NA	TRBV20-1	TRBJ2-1	CSASDGGSSYNEQFF	TGCAGTGCTAGTGACGGGGGTAGCTCCTACAATGAGCAGTTCTTC
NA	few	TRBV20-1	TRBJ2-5	CSASDETQYF	TGCAGTGCTAGTGATGAGACCCAGTACTTC
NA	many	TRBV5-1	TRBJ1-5	CASSLTGASNQPQHF	TGCGCCAGCAGCCTGACAGGAGCTAGCAATCAGCCCCAGCATTTT
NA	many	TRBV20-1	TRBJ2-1	CSARDTRGYNEQFF	TGCAGTGCTAGAGATACGCGGGGTTACAATGAGCAGTTCTTC
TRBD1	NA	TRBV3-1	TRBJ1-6	CASSLNRGRLHF	TGTGCCAGCAGCCTCAACAGGGGACGGCTCCACTTT
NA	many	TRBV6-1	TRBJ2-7	CATCRQKAFPAQYF	TGTGCCACCTGTAGACAGAAGGCTTTCCCTGCCCAGTACTTC
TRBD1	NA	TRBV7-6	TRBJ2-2	CASSLSPGQGAGELFF	TGTGCCAGCAGCTTGTCACCGGGACAGGGGGCCGGGGAGCTGTTTTTT
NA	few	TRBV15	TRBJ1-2	CATSRDRAGDDYTF	TGTGCCACCAGCAGAGATCGGGCAGGGGACGACTACACCTTC
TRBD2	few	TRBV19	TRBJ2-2	CASSIGGGTGELFF	TGTGCCAGTAGTATTGGGGGGGGCACCGGGGAGCTGTTTTTT
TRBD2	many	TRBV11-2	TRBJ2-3	CASSLWELAAGGDTQYF	TGTGCCAGCAGCTTATGGGAACTAGCGGCTGGGGGGGATACGCAGTATTTT
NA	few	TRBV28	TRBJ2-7	CASRPPERAYEQYF	TGTGCCAGCAGACCCCCAGAAAGAGCCTACGAGCAGTACTTC
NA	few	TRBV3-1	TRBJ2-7	CASSMAGLTADEQYF	TGTGCCAGCAGCATGGCGGGACTCACGGCAGACGAGCAGTACTTC
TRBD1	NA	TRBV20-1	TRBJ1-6	CSATQGGQGENSPLHF	TGCAGTGCCACTCAGGGGGGACAGGGAGAAAATTCACCCCTCCACTTT
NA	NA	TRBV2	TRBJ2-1	CALRGGSYNEQFF	TGTGCCTTAAGAGGGGGCTCCTACAATGAGCAGTTCTTC
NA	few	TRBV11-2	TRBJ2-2	CASTQRGRGKNTGELFF	TGTGCCAGCACCCAGAGGGGGAGAGGGAAAAACACCGGGGAGCTGTTTTTT
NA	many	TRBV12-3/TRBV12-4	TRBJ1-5	CASSTGPFNQPQHF	TGTGCCAGCAGCACCGGGCCTTTTAATCAGCCCCAGCATTTT